A single sample is the source of the 15 T cell receptor beta chains below, sequenced in a study of shared clonotypes between healthy human individuals. TCRdb's table, derived via immunoSEQ multiplex PCR, lists solely in-frame clones and lacks some. The sample consists of 2.3 million or so clones, 85% to 95% of them appearing once. Material: naive CD4+ T cells from PBMCs. Stated subset: CD45RA+ positively selected. These receptors all stem from a young man in good health. Some clones in this sample may be carry-over from other donors' samples.

V and J are TRBV28 and TRBJ1-4; perhaps TRBD1 as D (5 bases). This CDR3 spans 12 amino acids. Germline loops: CDR1 MDHEN, CDR2 SYDVKM. CDR3 sequence reads: CVSGGPNEKLFF. CDR3 nucleotides: TGTGTGAGTGGGGGACCGAATGAAAAACTGTTTTTT.

This CDR3 reads CASSPAGVSYNEQFF. The DNA of the CDR3 is TGTGCCAGCTCACCTGCGGGAGTTTCCTACAATGAGCAGTTCTTC. The V and J genes are TRBV18 and TRBJ2-1; the match to TRBD2 covers 7 bases. Germline V gives CDR1 KGHSH, CDR2 LQKENI. The CDR3 loop spans 15 amino acids. Trimming cost V 3 bases and J 1 base; bases outside gene matches: 3.

The V call is TRBV4-2, the J call TRBJ2-3; possibly TRBD2 for D (5 bases). CDR3 size: 15 residues. V was pared by 0 bases and J by 3 bases, with 10 bases between. Germline V gene sequence: CDR1 LGHNA, CDR2 YNFKEQ. The CDR3, as DNA: TGTGCCAGCAGCCAAGATTCCCGGGAAACAGATACGCAGTATTTT. As protein: CASSQDSRETDTQYF.

This chain uses TRBV27 with TRBJ2-2, with a possible D match to TRBD2 (5 bases). V lost 3 bases, J lost 4 bases, and 15 bases lay in between. The CDR3 has 16 residues. The germline V gene has CDR1 MNHEY and CDR2 SMNVEV (reference sequence). The chain's CDR3 is CASSFRAGLITGELFF. In DNA, the CDR3 is TGTGCCAGCAGTTTTAGGGCGGGCTTAATCACCGGGGAGCTGTTTTTT.

This rearrangement joins TRBV19 to TRBJ2-2, with 8 bases aligning to TRBD2. This CDR3 is built from 16 residues. Germline CDR1 and CDR2: LNHDA and SQIVND (reference sequence). Trimming at V came to 6 bases and at J to 9 bases, leaving 15 bases not matched to a gene. In DNA form, the CDR3 reads TGTGCCAGTAGCACCGGGGGAGCGGGAGTTCCCTGGGAGCTGTTTTTT. This codes for CASSTGGAGVPWELFF.

In this sample, this clone turned up a few times. J is TRBJ2-7 and V is TRBV6-4; 8 bases are shared with TRBD1. CDR1 is MRHNA and CDR2 is SNTAGT in the germline V gene. The CDR3 runs 16 residues. The V segment lost 9 bases and the J segment 2 bases; nucleotides outside the gene matches: 15. Written as DNA, the CDR3 is TGTGCCAGAAAATATCGTAACAGGGGGTTTACCTACGAGCAGTACTTC. This codes for CARKYRNRGFTYEQYF.

The CDR3 reads CASSIAATTSYEQYF. The CDR3 DNA sequence: TGTGCCAGTAGTATCGCCGCAACCACCTCCTACGAGCAGTACTTC. This rearrangement joins TRBV19 to TRBJ2-7, with D unresolved. This CDR3 is 15 amino acids long. Per germline, CDR1 LNHDA and CDR2 SQIVND (reference sequence). The V gene lost 3 bases and the J gene lost 0 bases, with 12 bases spanning the gap. The full variable domain, with the rest looked up from reference TRBV19 and TRBJ2-7, is DGGITQSPKYLFRKEGQNVTLSCEQNLNHDAMYWYRQDPGQGLRLIYYSQIVNDFQKGDIAEGYSVSREKKESFPLTVTSAQKNPTAFYLCASSIAATTSYEQYFGPGTRLTVT.

V and J are TRBV4-3 and TRBJ2-3, with 10 positions matching TRBD2. Germline lookup yields CDR1 LGHNA and CDR2 YSLEER. This CDR3 comprises 18 residues. V lost 1 base to trimming and J lost 4 bases; unmatched junction nucleotides: 11. The CDR3 loop is CASSQGGGSGRAADTQYF. Written as DNA, the CDR3 is TGCGCCAGCAGCCAAGGGGGCGGGAGCGGGAGGGCGGCAGATACGCAGTATTTT.

The chain is built from TRBV7-6 and TRBJ2-1; TRBD2 aligns across 11 bases. Germline CDR1 and CDR2: SGHVS and FNYEAQ. The CDR3 covers 17 residues. The V segment lost 0 bases and the J segment 1 base; nucleotides outside the gene matches: 2. The CDR3 region has the DNA TGTGCCAGCAGCTTAGCGAGACTAGCGGGATCCTACAATGAGCAGTTCTTC. Amino acids: CASSLARLAGSYNEQFF.

The chain couples TRBV18 to TRBJ2-5; TRBD1 might be the D (6 bases). Deletions cut 6 bases from V and 0 bases from J, with 14 bases between. From germline, CDR1 is KGHSH and CDR2 LQKENI. The CDR3 length is 15 residues. CDR3 DNA sequence: TGTGCCAGCTCTTTCCGGGACACCAACCAAGAGACCCAGTACTTC. Amino acids: CASSFRDTNQETQYF.

This clone was seen only once. The chain has TRBV5-6 and TRBJ1-5, with D perhaps TRBD1 (6 bases). Trimming removed 5 bases from V and 2 bases from J, with 17 bases in between. This CDR3 is built from 16 residues. The V gene's germline CDR1 is SGHDT and CDR2 YYEEEE. The DNA of the CDR3 is TGTGCCAGCAGTTACTCAGGGGCAGGCGGCAATCAGCCCCAGCATTTT. Its translation: CASSYSGAGGNQPQHF. Filled out from reference TRBV5-6 and TRBJ1-5, the complete variable domain reads DAGVTQSPTHLIKTRGQQVTLRCSPKSGHDTVSWYQQALGQGPQFIFQYYEEEERQRGNFPDRFSGHQFPNYSSELNVNALLLGDSALYLCASSYSGAGGNQPQHFGDGTRLSIL.

The chain joins TRBV2 to TRBJ2-5; D remains unclear. V lost 3 bases and J lost 3, with 5 bases in between. Germline V lookup: CDR1 SNHLY, CDR2 FYNNEI. CDR3 length: 12 amino acids. The CDR3 sequence is CASSDDKETQYF. CDR3 DNA: TGTGCCAGCAGTGACGACAAAGAGACCCAGTACTTC.

This clone was counted a single time. The chain links TRBV5-1 to TRBJ2-7; 10 bases line up with TRBD2. CDR1 is SGHRS and CDR2 is YFSETQ in the germline V gene. The CDR3 sequence is 15 residues long. With 4 bases clipped from V and 3 bases from J, the junction kept 7 bases outside the gene matches. The CDR3 sequence is CASSEGLADFYEQYF. The CDR3, as DNA: TGCGCCAGCAGCGAAGGACTAGCGGACTTCTACGAGCAGTACTTC.

This clone appeared a single time. Within the sample, other DNA sequences also encode this same CDR3. This chain links TRBV20-1 with TRBJ2-3; D gene uncertain. The germline V and J ends were trimmed by 3 bases and 6 bases, with 7 bases remaining between them. The CDR3 consists of 11 residues. Germline-derived CDR1 and CDR2 are DFQATT and SNEGSKA (reference sequence). DNA of the CDR3: TGCAGTGCTAGTTCACGGGATACGCAGTATTTT. Its translation is CSASSRDTQYF.

In nucleotides, the CDR3 is TGTGCCATCAGTGGGGACGGGACTAGCGGACCCTACGAGCAGTACTTC. This gives the protein CAISGDGTSGPYEQYF. The V call is TRBV10-3, the J call TRBJ2-7, with 11 bases lining up with TRBD2. The CDR3 spans 16 residues. Germline V lookup: CDR1 ENHRY, CDR2 SYGVKD. The trim removed 4 bases at V and 2 bases at J, leaving 7 bases unmatched.